Following are 8 T cell receptor beta chains from one sample sequenced in a study of cytomegalovirus exposure and HLA in healthy donors. Here immunoSEQ multiplex PCR was the method, and the copy in TCRdb shows in-frame clones only, minus some. The repertoire holds more than 120,000 clones, with 80% to 90% as singletons. Sequenced sample: PBMCs. The source of these receptors is a man in his late teens or twenties in good health and CMV-seropositive.

This chain connects TRBV18 to TRBJ1-4; 7 bases fit TRBD1. The CDR3 is made up of 15 amino acids. V lost 2 bases and J lost 3; bases outside the gene matches: 3. Germline V lookup: CDR1 KGHSH, CDR2 LQKENI. CDR3 sequence (DNA): TGTGCCAGCTCACCAACCGGGACAGCTAATGAAAAACTGTTTTTT. Translated, it gives CASSPTGTANEKLFF.

J is TRBJ2-7 and V is TRBV5-1, with TRBD1 identical over 7 bases. CDR1 SGHRS and CDR2 YFSETQ come from the germline V gene. This CDR3 is 14 amino acids long. The V and J ends lost 0 bases and 4 bases, in that order; junction bases with no gene match: 4. CDR3 sequence reads: CASSLEGGRYEQYF. CDR3 DNA sequence: TGCGCCAGCAGCTTGGAAGGGGGCCGATACGAGCAGTACTTC.

V usage is TRBV18 and J usage is TRBJ1-1; no clear D gene. The V gene's germline CDR1 is KGHSH and CDR2 LQKENI. V lost 3 bases and J 3 bases, leaving 23 bases between the germline ends. This CDR3 contains 18 residues. The CDR3: CASSPLRSPDIDYTEAFF. The CDR3 coding sequence is TGTGCCAGCTCACCTCTAAGGAGCCCCGATATAGATTACACTGAAGCTTTCTTT. Full variable domain (remainder filled in from reference TRBV18 and TRBJ1-1): NAGVMQNPRHLVRRRGQEARLRCSPMKGHSHVYWYRQLPEEGLKFMVYLQKENIIDESGMPKERFSAEFPKEGPSILRIQQVVRGDSAAYFCASSPLRSPDIDYTEAFFGQGTRLTVV.

The CDR3 protein is CASSPISGGGGDTQYF. Here the CDR3 DNA reads TGTGCCAGCAGCCCCATCTCCGGGGGAGGAGGAGATACGCAGTATTTT. This sequence joins TRBV7-7 and TRBJ2-3; TRBD2 might be the D (6 bases). V dropped 5 bases and J dropped 5 bases, with 20 bases sitting between them. The CDR3 extends over 16 amino acids. The germline CDR1 and CDR2 sequences are SSHAT and FNYEAQ (reference sequence).

The chain carries TRBV7-9 and TRBJ2-7; 11 bases map to TRBD1. J lost 4 bases, V lost 2 bases, and 4 bases had no gene match. CDR1 is SEHNR and CDR2 is FQNEAQ in the germline V gene (reference sequence). This CDR3 is 15 amino acids long. The CDR3 nucleotides are TGTGCCAGCAGCTTAAGGTGGGACAGGGGGTACGAGCAGTACTTC. Translated, it gives CASSLRWDRGYEQYF.

This clone occurred a few times. The chain employs TRBV29-1 and TRBJ2-3; D is undetermined. The CDR3 runs 12 residues. V was clipped by 7 bases and J by 10 bases, with 18 bases between them. The germline V gene encodes CDR1 SQVTM and CDR2 ANQGSEA. The CDR3 bases are TGCAGCGCCAACGCCGATCTCAGGCCGCAGTATTTT. Amino acids: CSANADLRPQYF.

V is TRBV6-4 and J is TRBJ2-2, with D tentatively TRBD1 (5 bases). The CDR3 has 13 amino acids. Looked up from germline, CDR1 is MRHNA and CDR2 is SNTAGT. Trimming cost V 0 bases and J 6 bases, with 5 bases left between them. CDR3 sequence: CASSDSGAGELFF. CDR3 bases: TGTGCCAGCAGTGACTCAGGGGCCGGGGAGCTGTTTTTT.

This chain links TRBV18 with TRBJ2-5; 7 positions match TRBD1. V trimming: 5 bases; J trimming: 1 base; junction bases outside the gene matches: 10. Germline CDR1 reads KGHSH; CDR2 reads LQKENI. The CDR3 runs to 16 residues. The CDR3 is CASSSTGTNLQETQYF. DNA for the CDR3: TGTGCCAGCTCATCGACAGGGACGAACCTCCAAGAGACCCAGTACTTC.